Listed below are T cell receptor beta chains from one sample, sequenced in a study of regulatory T cells in long-lasting Graves disease. TCRdb re-called the multiplex PCR reads with MiXCR, one entry per CDR3 protein. In the table there are approximately 470,000 distinct CDR3 sequences, roughly 15% of which are singletons. These sequences were also reported in another study, on T cells in Graves' hyperthyroidism and ophthalmopathy.

The sample was peripheral blood mononuclear cells (PBMCs), taken at new diagnosis, from a patient treated with antithyroid drugs. These receptors came from a man aged 35-49 years with Graves disease. Each CDR3 is given with its conserved first and last residue. D genes are given only for firm matches. Where a row states a size, it is once, few, many or the class of an expanded clone; other rows omit it.

clone size: few; D gene: -; J gene: TRBJ2-7; V gene: TRBV5-4; CDR3 protein: CASSLDLWADEQYF; CDR3 DNA: TGTGCCAGCAGCTTGGATTTGTGGGCGGACGAGCAGTACTTC
clone size: many; D gene: TRBD1; J gene: TRBJ2-7; V gene: TRBV28; CDR3 protein: CASRRGQDYEQYF; CDR3 DNA: TGTGCCAGCAGAAGAGGACAGGACTACGAGCAGTACTTC
clone size: many; D gene: -; J gene: TRBJ2-2; V gene: TRBV5-6; CDR3 protein: CASTSPTRPGELFF; CDR3 DNA: TGTGCCAGCACCTCTCCGACACGGCCCGGGGAGCTGTTTTTT
clone size: many; D gene: TRBD1; J gene: TRBJ1-4; V gene: TRBV30; CDR3 protein: CAWSAQYGTASNEKLFF; CDR3 DNA: TGTGCCTGGAGTGCGCAATATGGGACAGCGAGTAATGAAAAACTGTTTTTT
clone size: few; D gene: -; J gene: TRBJ2-1; V gene: TRBV7-9; CDR3 protein: CASSRGPDDEQFF; CDR3 DNA: TGTGCCAGCAGCAGGGGACCCGACGATGAGCAGTTCTTC
clone size: many; D gene: TRBD2; J gene: TRBJ2-1; V gene: TRBV6-2/TRBV6-3; CDR3 protein: CASSSPLAGNEQFF; CDR3 DNA: TGTGCCAGCAGTTCACCCCTAGCGGGTAATGAGCAGTTCTTC
clone size: few; D gene: -; J gene: TRBJ2-3; V gene: TRBV6-5; CDR3 protein: CASSYLVELTDTQYF; CDR3 DNA: TGTGCCAGCAGTTACTTGGTGGAACTCACAGATACGCAGTATTTT
clone size: many; D gene: -; J gene: TRBJ2-4; V gene: TRBV11-3; CDR3 protein: CASSSEAGSDIQYF; CDR3 DNA: TGTGCCAGCAGCTCAGAGGCAGGGAGTGACATTCAGTACTTC
clone size: -; D gene: -; J gene: TRBJ2-7; V gene: TRBV6-1; CDR3 protein: CASSEGASYEQYF; CDR3 DNA: TGTGCCAGCAGTGAGGGTGCGTCCTACGAGCAGTACTTC
clone size: -; D gene: TRBD2; J gene: TRBJ2-5; V gene: TRBV20-1; CDR3 protein: CSAPGLAGVWETQYF; CDR3 DNA: TGCAGTGCGCCGGGACTAGCGGGAGTATGGGAGACCCAGTACTTC
clone size: many; D gene: -; J gene: TRBJ1-1; V gene: TRBV20-1; CDR3 protein: CGGGVVDTEAFF; CDR3 DNA: TGCGGAGGAGGGGTTGTTGACACTGAAGCTTTCTTT
clone size: many; D gene: TRBD2; J gene: TRBJ2-1; V gene: TRBV11-2; CDR3 protein: CASSSDWTSGPTYNEQFF; CDR3 DNA: TGTGCCAGCAGCTCGGACTGGACTAGCGGGCCGACATACAATGAGCAGTTCTTC
clone size: -; D gene: -; J gene: TRBJ1-5; V gene: TRBV15; CDR3 protein: CAIARGRHSNQPQHF; CDR3 DNA: TGTGCCATCGCTAGGGGCAGGCATAGCAATCAGCCCCAGCATTTT
clone size: few; D gene: -; J gene: TRBJ1-5; V gene: TRBV9; CDR3 protein: CASSVVDARGGPQHF; CDR3 DNA: TGTGCCAGCAGCGTAGTAGACGCCCGCGGGGGGCCCCAGCATTTT
clone size: few; D gene: -; J gene: TRBJ1-3; V gene: TRBV20-1; CDR3 protein: CSARRISGNTIYF; CDR3 DNA: TGCAGTGCTAGAAGGATCTCTGGAAACACCATATATTTT
clone size: many; D gene: TRBD1; J gene: TRBJ2-5; V gene: TRBV5-6; CDR3 protein: CASKRQGEETQYF; CDR3 DNA: TGTGCCAGCAAGAGACAGGGAGAAGAGACCCAGTACTTC
clone size: -; D gene: TRBD2; J gene: TRBJ2-1; V gene: TRBV27; CDR3 protein: CASRGYSGRSSYNEQFF; CDR3 DNA: TGTGCCAGCAGGGGCTATAGCGGGAGGAGCTCCTACAATGAGCAGTTCTTC
clone size: few; D gene: TRBD2; J gene: TRBJ2-1; V gene: TRBV15; CDR3 protein: CATSSRVSGISGNEQFF; CDR3 DNA: TGTGCCACCAGCTCCCGGGTTAGCGGGATCTCCGGGAATGAGCAGTTCTTC
clone size: -; D gene: -; J gene: TRBJ2-1; V gene: TRBV29-1; CDR3 protein: CSVEGRLAAGANEQFF; CDR3 DNA: TGCAGCGTTGAAGGGCGACTAGCCGCGGGGGCCAATGAGCAGTTCTTC
clone size: many; D gene: TRBD2; J gene: TRBJ2-7; V gene: TRBV20-1; CDR3 protein: CSARAGSSSYEQYF; CDR3 DNA: TGCAGTGCTCGAGCGGGATCCTCCTCCTACGAGCAGTACTTC
clone size: -; D gene: -; J gene: TRBJ2-5; V gene: TRBV28; CDR3 protein: CASSLISGEGTQYF; CDR3 DNA: TGTGCCAGCAGTTTAATTTCCGGGGAAGGGACCCAGTACTTC
clone size: many; D gene: TRBD1; J gene: TRBJ1-1; V gene: TRBV28; CDR3 protein: CASSSPGTGDTEAFF; CDR3 DNA: TGTGCCAGCAGTAGTCCCGGGACAGGGGACACTGAAGCTTTCTTT
clone size: few; D gene: -; J gene: TRBJ1-1; V gene: TRBV4-2; CDR3 protein: CASSQAGQSNTEAFF; CDR3 DNA: TGTGCCAGCAGCCAAGCCGGACAGTCTAACACTGAAGCTTTCTTT
clone size: -; D gene: TRBD2; J gene: TRBJ2-7; V gene: TRBV6-2/TRBV6-3; CDR3 protein: CASTPGTSGSGRREQYF; CDR3 DNA: TGTGCCAGCACTCCAGGGACTAGCGGGAGCGGACGGCGCGAGCAGTACTTC
clone size: few; D gene: -; J gene: TRBJ1-1; V gene: TRBV7-9; CDR3 protein: CASSPMTGFQAFF; CDR3 DNA: TGTGCCAGCAGCCCGATGACGGGCTTCCAAGCTTTCTTT
clone size: many; D gene: TRBD1; J gene: TRBJ1-5; V gene: TRBV27; CDR3 protein: CASSFGTGQYPQHF; CDR3 DNA: TGTGCCAGCAGTTTTGGGACAGGGCAGTATCCCCAGCATTTT
clone size: many; D gene: TRBD2; J gene: TRBJ2-1; V gene: TRBV20-1; CDR3 protein: CSALSGRAGNEQFF; CDR3 DNA: TGCAGTGCACTTAGCGGGAGGGCAGGCAATGAGCAGTTCTTC
clone size: many; D gene: -; J gene: TRBJ2-1; V gene: TRBV15; CDR3 protein: CATSRGNEQFF; CDR3 DNA: TGTGCCACCAGCAGGGGGAATGAGCAGTTCTTC
clone size: -; D gene: TRBD1; J gene: TRBJ1-1; V gene: TRBV9; CDR3 protein: CASSVATDGTGLNTEAFF; CDR3 DNA: TGTGCCAGCAGCGTAGCTACCGACGGGACAGGACTGAACACTGAAGCTTTCTTT
clone size: few; D gene: -; J gene: TRBJ2-7; V gene: TRBV12-3/TRBV12-4; CDR3 protein: CASTKPGKSYEQYF; CDR3 DNA: TGTGCCAGCACCAAACCGGGAAAGTCCTACGAGCAGTACTTC
clone size: many; D gene: TRBD2; J gene: TRBJ2-4; V gene: TRBV29-1; CDR3 protein: CSGVSPNSGGNIQYF; CDR3 DNA: TGCAGCGGGGTCTCACCTAATAGCGGGGGAAACATTCAGTACTTC
clone size: many; D gene: TRBD2; J gene: TRBJ2-7; V gene: TRBV6-9; CDR3 protein: CASSYRAGGSYEQYF; CDR3 DNA: TGTGCCAGCAGTTATCGGGCGGGAGGATCCTACGAGCAGTACTTC
clone size: -; D gene: -; J gene: TRBJ2-5; V gene: TRBV20-1; CDR3 protein: CSAREARRLQETQYF; CDR3 DNA: TGCAGTGCTAGAGAGGCCAGGAGATTACAAGAGACCCAGTACTTC
clone size: many; D gene: TRBD1; J gene: TRBJ2-2; V gene: TRBV6-5; CDR3 protein: CASSYSKGTGHTGELFF; CDR3 DNA: TGTGCCAGCAGTTACTCGAAGGGGACAGGGCACACCGGGGAGCTGTTTTTT
clone size: many; D gene: TRBD2; J gene: TRBJ2-3; V gene: TRBV7-3; CDR3 protein: CASSWTSGRGDTQYF; CDR3 DNA: TGTGCCAGCAGCTGGACTAGCGGGAGGGGAGATACGCAGTATTTT
clone size: many; D gene: -; J gene: TRBJ1-2; V gene: TRBV27; CDR3 protein: CASSFRGTSYGYTF; CDR3 DNA: TGTGCCAGCAGTTTCCGCGGTACATCCTATGGCTACACCTTC
clone size: -; D gene: -; J gene: TRBJ1-1; V gene: TRBV2; CDR3 protein: CASTRVGVNTEAFF; CDR3 DNA: TGTGCCAGCACCAGGGTGGGAGTGAACACTGAAGCTTTCTTT
clone size: few; D gene: TRBD1; J gene: TRBJ2-3; V gene: TRBV7-2; CDR3 protein: CASSSTGFRDTQYF; CDR3 DNA: TGTGCCAGCAGCTCGACAGGGTTTAGAGATACGCAGTATTTT
clone size: many; D gene: TRBD2; J gene: TRBJ2-1; V gene: TRBV20-1; CDR3 protein: CSAPGTREGNEQFF; CDR3 DNA: TGCAGTGCCCCCGGGACTAGGGAGGGCAATGAGCAGTTCTTC
clone size: many; D gene: -; J gene: TRBJ2-1; V gene: TRBV20-1; CDR3 protein: CSASAFKRSYNEQFF; CDR3 DNA: TGCAGTGCAAGCGCCTTTAAGAGGTCCTACAATGAGCAGTTCTTC
clone size: many; D gene: TRBD2; J gene: TRBJ2-2; V gene: TRBV5-1; CDR3 protein: CASSLGTSGTGELFF; CDR3 DNA: TGCGCCAGCAGCCTCGGGACTAGCGGGACCGGGGAGCTGTTTTTT
clone size: -; D gene: TRBD1; J gene: TRBJ1-1; V gene: TRBV28; CDR3 protein: CASSLGTVAFF; CDR3 DNA: TGTGCCAGCAGTCTCGGGACAGTAGCTTTCTTT
clone size: -; D gene: -; J gene: TRBJ2-2; V gene: TRBV12-3/TRBV12-4; CDR3 protein: CASSLEQLTGELFF; CDR3 DNA: TGTGCCAGCAGTTTAGAACAACTCACCGGGGAGCTGTTTTTT
clone size: -; D gene: TRBD2; J gene: TRBJ2-7; V gene: TRBV19; CDR3 protein: CASSQTGTSGRSREQYF; CDR3 DNA: TGTGCCAGTAGCCAAACCGGGACTAGCGGGAGATCCCGCGAGCAGTACTTC
clone size: many; D gene: -; J gene: TRBJ1-1; V gene: TRBV11-3; CDR3 protein: CASSLGVRGVTEAFF; CDR3 DNA: TGTGCCAGCAGCTTAGGGGTCCGGGGGGTGACTGAAGCTTTCTTT
clone size: many; D gene: -; J gene: TRBJ2-7; V gene: TRBV7-2; CDR3 protein: CASSPGRILYEQYF; CDR3 DNA: TGTGCCAGCAGCCCCGGACGGATACTCTACGAGCAGTACTTC
clone size: -; D gene: TRBD2; J gene: TRBJ2-3; V gene: TRBV24-1; CDR3 protein: CATSDPGTSRDTQYF; CDR3 DNA: TGTGCCACCAGTGATCCCGGGACTAGCAGAGATACGCAGTATTTT
clone size: -; D gene: TRBD2; J gene: TRBJ2-3; V gene: TRBV12-3/TRBV12-4; CDR3 protein: CASSYSTSGRTDTQYF; CDR3 DNA: TGTGCCAGCAGTTACTCGACTAGCGGGAGAACAGATACGCAGTATTTT
clone size: -; D gene: -; J gene: TRBJ2-6; V gene: TRBV28; CDR3 protein: CASSLYRTSGANVLTF; CDR3 DNA: TGTGCCAGCAGTTTATATCGGACCTCTGGGGCCAACGTCCTGACTTTC
clone size: many; D gene: -; J gene: TRBJ2-7; V gene: TRBV30; CDR3 protein: CAWRQGSLREQYF; CDR3 DNA: TGTGCCTGGAGACAGGGATCGTTGCGGGAGCAGTACTTC
clone size: many; D gene: TRBD1; J gene: TRBJ2-7; V gene: TRBV20-1; CDR3 protein: CSASGRDRGHEQYF; CDR3 DNA: TGCAGTGCTTCCGGCCGGGACAGGGGTCACGAGCAGTACTTC
clone size: -; D gene: TRBD1; J gene: TRBJ2-7; V gene: TRBV18; CDR3 protein: CASSPERGLVEQYF; CDR3 DNA: TGTGCCAGCTCACCAGAAAGGGGGCTTGTCGAGCAGTACTTC
clone size: few; D gene: -; J gene: TRBJ2-1; V gene: TRBV3-1; CDR3 protein: CASSQASGSNEQFF; CDR3 DNA: TGTGCCAGCAGCCAAGCGAGCGGGTCCAATGAGCAGTTCTTC
clone size: many; D gene: -; J gene: TRBJ2-3; V gene: TRBV29-1; CDR3 protein: CSADQGADTQYF; CDR3 DNA: TGCAGCGCCGACCAGGGTGCAGATACGCAGTATTTT
clone size: many; D gene: -; J gene: TRBJ1-2; V gene: TRBV11-2; CDR3 protein: CASSPDDHYGYTF; CDR3 DNA: TGTGCCAGCAGCCCGGACGACCACTATGGCTACACCTTC
clone size: few; D gene: -; J gene: TRBJ1-5; V gene: TRBV6-1; CDR3 protein: CASSEDRGSQHF; CDR3 DNA: TGTGCCAGCAGTGAAGATCGGGGGTCCCAGCATTTT
clone size: many; D gene: TRBD2; J gene: TRBJ2-1; V gene: TRBV7-9; CDR3 protein: CASSLSRTSANNEQFF; CDR3 DNA: TGTGCCAGCAGCTTATCCCGGACTAGCGCGAACAATGAGCAGTTCTTC
clone size: few; D gene: -; J gene: TRBJ1-2; V gene: TRBV5-5; CDR3 protein: CASSPTMSYGYTF; CDR3 DNA: TGTGCCAGCAGCCCAACCATGAGCTATGGCTACACCTTC
clone size: few; D gene: TRBD1; J gene: TRBJ2-5; V gene: TRBV27; CDR3 protein: CASSRQGWETQYF; CDR3 DNA: TGTGCCAGCAGTAGACAGGGGTGGGAGACCCAGTACTTC
clone size: -; D gene: -; J gene: TRBJ1-1; V gene: TRBV15; CDR3 protein: CATSRYGANTEAFF; CDR3 DNA: TGTGCCACCAGCAGATACGGGGCGAACACTGAAGCTTTCTTT